This is a list of T cell receptor beta chains from one sample in a study of blood T cell repertoires in COVID-19. The protocol was immunoSEQ multiplex PCR, while the TCRdb copy is restricted to in-frame clones and leaves out a portion. In the table there are 200,000 to 250,000 clones, 80% to 85% of which are singletons. Sequencing used peripheral blood. These receptors were taken from a woman aged 55-70 years who had recovered from COVID-19. Both conserved end residues are part of each CDR3. The D gene is left open where the match is weak. Not all rows give a size; the values are once, few, many and, for expanded clones, a class.

v_gene,d_gene,j_gene,abundance,len,CDR3nt,CDR3aa
TRBV2,TRBD1,TRBJ1-5,few,15,TGTGCCAGCAGCGCTACAGGGGGCGTCTTTAGGCCCCAGCATTTT,CASSATGGVFRPQHF
TRBV7-2,TRBD1,TRBJ2-1,NA,17,TGTGCCAGCAGCCCAAAAGGTAGCAGGGGGCCCTACAATGAGCAGTTCTTC,CASSPKGSRGPYNEQFF
TRBV15,NA,TRBJ2-7,NA,14,TGTGCCACCAGCAGAGGGGCAGCAACCTACGAGCAGTACTTC,CATSRGAATYEQYF
TRBV9,NA,TRBJ2-1,NA,15,TGTGCCAGCAGCCCCAGTGTGATGTCCCCCAATGAGCAGTTCTTC,CASSPSVMSPNEQFF
TRBV7-2,NA,TRBJ2-1,NA,16,TGTGCCAGCAGCTTAGATTTTTCTAGCGAGTACAATGAGCAGTTCTTC,CASSLDFSSEYNEQFF
TRBV7-8,NA,TRBJ2-7,NA,16,TGTGCCAGCAGCTTGTGGGGAGGACTCTCGAGAGACGAGCAGTACTTC,CASSLWGGLSRDEQYF
TRBV2,NA,TRBJ1-1,NA,13,TGTGCCAGCAGTGGCCCCGGGGGCACTGAAGCTTTCTTT,CASSGPGGTEAFF
TRBV12-5,NA,TRBJ1-2,NA,13,TGTGCTAGTGGTTTGGTAGAGCGGAGGGGCTACACCTTC,CASGLVERRGYTF
TRBV19,TRBD1,TRBJ2-3,NA,15,TGTGCCAGTAGCCCGGGGACAGATGGCACAGATACGCAGTATTTT,CASSPGTDGTDTQYF
TRBV7-9,TRBD1,TRBJ2-7,NA,16,TGTGCCAGCAGCTCATACAGGGGGCGATTGGGGTACGAGCAGTACTTC,CASSSYRGRLGYEQYF
TRBV7-3,TRBD2,TRBJ2-3,NA,17,TGTGCCAGCAGCACCCGACTAGCGGGGGGGCATCCAGATACGCAGTATTTT,CASSTRLAGGHPDTQYF